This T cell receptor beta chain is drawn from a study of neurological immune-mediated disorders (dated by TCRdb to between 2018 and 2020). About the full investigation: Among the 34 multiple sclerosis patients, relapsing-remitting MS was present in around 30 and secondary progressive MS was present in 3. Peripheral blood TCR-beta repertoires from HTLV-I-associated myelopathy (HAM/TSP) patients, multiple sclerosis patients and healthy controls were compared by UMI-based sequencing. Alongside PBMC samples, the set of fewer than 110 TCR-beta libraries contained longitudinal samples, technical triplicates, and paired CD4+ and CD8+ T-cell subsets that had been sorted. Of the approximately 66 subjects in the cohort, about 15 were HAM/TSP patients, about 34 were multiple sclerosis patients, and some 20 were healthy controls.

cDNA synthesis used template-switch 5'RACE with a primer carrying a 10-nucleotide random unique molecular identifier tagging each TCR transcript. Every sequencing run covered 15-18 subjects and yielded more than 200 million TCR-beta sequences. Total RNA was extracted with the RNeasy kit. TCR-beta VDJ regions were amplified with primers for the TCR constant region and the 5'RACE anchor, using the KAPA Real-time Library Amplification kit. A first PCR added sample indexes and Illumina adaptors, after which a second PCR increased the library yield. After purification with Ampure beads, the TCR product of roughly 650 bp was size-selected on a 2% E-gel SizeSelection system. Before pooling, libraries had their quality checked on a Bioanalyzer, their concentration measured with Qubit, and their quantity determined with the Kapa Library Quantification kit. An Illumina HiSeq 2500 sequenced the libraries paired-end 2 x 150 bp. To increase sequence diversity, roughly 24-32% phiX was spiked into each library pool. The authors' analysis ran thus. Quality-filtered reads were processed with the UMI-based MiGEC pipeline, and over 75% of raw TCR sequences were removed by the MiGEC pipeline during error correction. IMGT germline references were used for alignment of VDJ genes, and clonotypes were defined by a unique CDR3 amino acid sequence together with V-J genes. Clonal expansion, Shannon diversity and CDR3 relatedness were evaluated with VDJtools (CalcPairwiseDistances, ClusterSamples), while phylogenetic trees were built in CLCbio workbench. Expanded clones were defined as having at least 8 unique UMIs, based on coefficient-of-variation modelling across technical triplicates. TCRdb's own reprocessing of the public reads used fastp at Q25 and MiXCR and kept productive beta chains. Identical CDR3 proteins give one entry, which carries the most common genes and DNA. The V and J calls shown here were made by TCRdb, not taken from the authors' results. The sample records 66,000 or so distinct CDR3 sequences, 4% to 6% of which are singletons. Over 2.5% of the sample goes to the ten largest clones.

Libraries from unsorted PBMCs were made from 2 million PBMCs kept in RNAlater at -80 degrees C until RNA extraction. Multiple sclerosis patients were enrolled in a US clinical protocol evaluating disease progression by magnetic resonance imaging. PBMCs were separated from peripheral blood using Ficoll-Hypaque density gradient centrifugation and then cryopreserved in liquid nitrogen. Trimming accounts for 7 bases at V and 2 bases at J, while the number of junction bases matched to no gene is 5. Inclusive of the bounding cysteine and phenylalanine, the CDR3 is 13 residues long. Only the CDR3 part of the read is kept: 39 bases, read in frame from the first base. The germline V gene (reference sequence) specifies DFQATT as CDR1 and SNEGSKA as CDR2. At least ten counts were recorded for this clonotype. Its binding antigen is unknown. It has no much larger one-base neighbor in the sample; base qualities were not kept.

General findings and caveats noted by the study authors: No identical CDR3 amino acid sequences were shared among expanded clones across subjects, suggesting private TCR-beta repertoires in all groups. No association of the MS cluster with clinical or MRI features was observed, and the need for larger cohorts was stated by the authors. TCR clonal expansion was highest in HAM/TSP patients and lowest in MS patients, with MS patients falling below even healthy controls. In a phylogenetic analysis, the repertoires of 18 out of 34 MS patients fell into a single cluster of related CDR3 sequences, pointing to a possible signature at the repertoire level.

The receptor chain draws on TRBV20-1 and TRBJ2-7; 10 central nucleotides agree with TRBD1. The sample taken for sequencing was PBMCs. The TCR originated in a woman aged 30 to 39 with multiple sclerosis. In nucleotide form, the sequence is TGCAGTGTCTGGGACAGGGGAACCTACGAGCAGTACTTC. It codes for CSVWDRGTYEQYF.